This T cell receptor (beta chain) is from a study of graft-versus-host responses after intestinal transplantation. As concerns this clone: Its antigen is unidentified.

This CDR3 contains 11 residues. V lost 3 bases and J 7 bases, leaving 9 bases between the germline ends. Germline V CDR1 and CDR2: SQVTM, ANQGSEA. Assay: immunoSEQ multiplex PCR; the TCRdb copy retains only in-frame clones and omits some. Altogether approximately 90,000 clones are present, 85% to 95% being singletons, with the ten largest covering roughly 0.44%. The chain joins TRBV29-1 to TRBJ1-1, with D possibly matching TRBD1 (5 bases). This sequence originates from a human donor who was the organ donor for an intestinal transplant. The sample here was unstimulated CD8+ T cells sorted from spleen or lymph node cells, taken before transplant. The chain's CDR3 is CSVETGGEAFF. CDR3 DNA: TGCAGCGTTGAGACCGGGGGTGAAGCTTTCTTT. Drawing the rest from reference TRBV29-1 and TRBJ1-1, the complete variable domain is SAVISQKPSRDICQRGTSLTIQCQVDSQVTMMFWYRQQPGQSLTLIATANQGSEATYESGFVIDKFPISRPNLTFSTLTVSNMSPEDSSIYLCSVETGGEAFFGQGTRLTVV.